This TCR beta chain was sequenced for a study of T-cell memory formation after mild COVID-19 (dated by TCRdb to about 2021). Notes on the research overall: TCR sequence clusters from the two donors were found to be largely donor specific. In two donors, T-cell clones that expanded and contracted after mild COVID-19 were followed by sequencing TCRalpha and TCRbeta repertoires longitudinally. The cohort comprised two young, previously healthy adult volunteers, one female and one male. On the study overall, not on this receptor specifically: Clones that contracted from day 15 to 85 showed balanced CD4/CD8 phenotypes, whereas a second wave of clones that expanded from day 15 to 37 leaned towards CD4+. The detection of some responding clones in pre-infection memory suggests that pre-existing cross-reactive memory T cells joined the SARS-CoV-2 response. Contracting CD4+ clones appeared mostly in the CM and EM memory subsets, whereas CD8+ clones were enriched in EMRA. SARS-CoV-2 specificity was not confirmed for the second-wave clones peaking on day 37. Only two mild cases were covered by the study, and larger cohorts that include severe cases with pre-infection samples were considered necessary.

The germline V gene specifies LGHNA as CDR1 and YNFKEQ as CDR2. V is shortened by 1 base, J by 0 bases, and the region joining them spans 11 bases. The CDR3 sequence holds 16 residues, the cysteine and phenylalanine included. Only the CDR3 region is kept as DNA, spanning 48 bases read in frame from base 1. In the case of this clonotype: Its antigen remains undetermined. No base qualities exist here, and no much larger clone lies one base off it.

This sample was sequenced with an Illumina NovaSeq 6000. Using 5'RACE with constant-segment primers, TCRalpha and TCRbeta cDNA libraries were constructed, with sample barcodes and unique molecular identifiers added in the process. RNA was extracted from every sample with Trizol reagent. Library amplification was performed in two PCR steps, and a second sample barcode and Illumina TruSeq adapters were introduced in the second step. The libraries were sequenced on an Illumina NovaSeq using 2 x 150 bp paired-end reads. In the original analysis: The reads were demultiplexed and collapsed into UMI-guided consensus sequences using migec v1.2.7. Using mixcr v2.1.11, UMI consensuses were aligned to TRA and TRB V and J templates and then assembled into clonotypes. Clonotypes were classified as expanded or contracted when called significant by both edgeR and NoisET, with noise models trained on biological replicates. For edgeR calls, the cutoffs were a false discovery rate-adjusted p below 0.01 and a log2 fold-change threshold of 1. As an exploratory analysis of dynamics, max-normalized trajectories of the 1000 most abundant clonotypes were examined by PCA with hierarchical clustering. Separately sequenced CD4+ and CD8+ repertoires were used to assign a CD4 or CD8 phenotype to each responding clone. TCRdb reworked the public reads: Q25 trimming with fastp, MiXCR clone assembly, productive beta chains retained. Every distinct CDR3 protein forms one entry, paired with its most common genes and DNA. TCRdb's processing, not the study's, gives the V and J calls here. The sample data list approximately 260,000 distinct CDR3 sequences, and about 17% of these were observed just once. The ten largest clones represent around 3.4% of the sample.

Ficoll-Paque density gradient centrifugation was the method used to isolate PBMCs. The sequenced sample was PBMCs or a T cell subset sorted from them (not recorded which). The TCR originated in a man between 18 and 29 years old who had mild COVID-19 (a few samples of this study predate the infection). The sample titles of this study are shuffled in the database, so cell type and time point are left out; the donor was told from shared clones. This sequence uses TRBV4-2 and TRBJ2-3, with no reliable assignment of the D segment. Here is the DNA: TGTGCCAGCAGCCAAGTTGGCGGTTCTAGCACAGATACGCAGTATTTT. Translation gives CASSQVGGSSTDTQYF.